This TCR beta chain was sequenced for a study of blood T cell repertoires in COVID-19. The data were produced by immunoSEQ multiplex PCR, yet TCRdb's version contains in-frame clones alone and is incomplete. The table shows 350,000 to 450,000 clones, with more than 75% occurring only once. Germline V gene lookup returns CDR1 SNHLY and CDR2 FYNNEI. V was clipped by 7 bases and J by 6 bases; unmatched bases: 9. CDR3 length: 14 residues. The rearrangement links TRBV2 to TRBJ2-1; TRBD1 aligns across 7 bases. This sequence originates from a human donor in a cohort sampled during active COVID-19. The sample consisted of peripheral blood. The CDR3 region has the DNA TGTGCCAGCAATATCCGGGACAGCCTCAATGAGCAGTTCTTC. This sequence encodes CASNIRDSLNEQFF.